Below, 15 T cell receptor beta chains from the same sample are listed, as sequenced in a study of blood T cell repertoires in COVID-19. Data came from immunoSEQ multiplex PCR; TCRdb stores just in-frame clones and leaves some out. This sample yields around 160,000 clones, of which about 86% are seen a single time; about a tenth belongs to the top ten. What was sequenced was peripheral blood. All receptors derive from a woman in her 70s with COVID-19, enrolled during active disease.

This clone was counted only a few times. The chain uses TRBV3-1 (or the pseudogene TRBV3-2) and TRBJ1-1, with 8 bases identical to TRBD1. CDR1 LGHDT and CDR2 YNNKEL come from the germline V gene (reference sequence). The CDR3 is 15 residues long. Trimming at V came to 4 bases and at J to 0 bases, leaving 4 bases not matched to a gene. CDR3 DNA sequence: TGTGCCAGCAGCCCCAGGGACAGGATGAACACTGAAGCTTTCTTT. Residues: CASSPRDRMNTEAFF.

The chain links TRBV6-5 to TRBJ1-2; TRBD1 agrees at 7 bases. The junction had 6 bases not matched to a gene; V was cut back by 10 bases and J by 4 bases. The V gene's germline CDR1 is MNHEY and CDR2 SVGAGI. This CDR3 spans 12 amino acids. The CDR3 protein is CATMTGSYGYTF. The CDR3 bases are TGTGCCACTATGACAGGGTCCTATGGCTACACCTTC.

As to this clone: The junction departs from the called germline gene at one end, perhaps through a read error. The CDR3 is CASSLGAERRPGETQYF. The CDR3 region has the DNA TGTGCTAGCAGCTTAGGAGCGGAGCGCCGCCCGGGGGAGACCCAGTACTTC. The genes are TRBV7-7 and TRBJ2-5; D possibly corresponds to TRBD2 (5 bases). This CDR3 contains 17 residues. Germline V gene lookup returns CDR1 SSHAT and CDR2 FNYEAQ (reference sequence).

This rearrangement joins TRBV19 to TRBJ1-2; tentatively, D is TRBD1 (5 bases). With 0 bases removed from V and 3 bases from J, the gap between germline ends came to 11 bases. CDR1 and CDR2 from the germline V gene are LNHDA and SQIVND (reference sequence). This CDR3 is built from 15 residues. CDR3 sequence reads: CASSIDRRGDYGYTF. The CDR3 DNA sequence: TGTGCCAGTAGTATAGATCGGAGGGGAGACTATGGCTACACCTTC.

The CDR3 DNA is TGTGCCAGCAGGACAGGGCTAAATCAGCCCCAGCATTTT. Protein sequence: CASRTGLNQPQHF. The rearrangement links TRBV6-5 to TRBJ1-5; TRBD1 matches 7 bases. CDR3 length equals 13 residues. CDR1 MNHEY and CDR2 SVGAGI come from the germline V gene. V lost 6 bases, J lost 4 bases, and 3 bases stayed unmatched.

The rearrangement uses TRBV6-5 and TRBJ1-1, with D perhaps TRBD1 (6 bases). Between the trimmed V and J ends, which lost 0 bases and 0 bases, there was a span of 8 bases. CDR1 and CDR2 from the germline V gene are MNHEY and SVGAGI. The CDR3 covers 15 residues. This CDR3 reads CASSYSTGMNTEAFF. The CDR3 DNA follows: TGTGCCAGCAGTTACTCGACAGGTATGAACACTGAAGCTTTCTTT.

V and J are TRBV20-1 and TRBJ1-2; 7 positions match TRBD1. The CDR3 consists of 14 residues. Germline V CDR1 and CDR2: DFQATT, SNEGSKA (reference sequence). Unmatched junction bases numbered 7, after V lost 3 bases and J lost 3 bases. The CDR3 DNA is TGCAGTGCTAGTTCCGGGACAGAGTACTATGGCTACACCTTC. Translation: CSASSGTEYYGYTF.

The chain recombines TRBV9 with TRBJ1-2; 8 bases line up with TRBD1. The CDR3 is made up of 14 amino acids. V was clipped by 8 bases and J by 2 bases; unmatched bases: 8. Looked up from germline, CDR1 is SGDLS and CDR2 is YYNGEE. CDR3 nucleotide sequence: TGTGCCAGTGGGACAGGTAGTGGCAACTATGGCTACACCTTC. The encoded protein is CASGTGSGNYGYTF.

The chain joins TRBV11-2 to TRBJ2-7, with TRBD1 as a possible D gene (5 bases). Germline CDR1 and CDR2: SGHAT and FQNNGV. V was cut by 0 bases and J by 7 bases, with 13 bases left in between. This CDR3 has 14 residues. The CDR3 region is CASSLDWGAEEQYF. The CDR3 region has the DNA TGTGCCAGCAGCTTAGATTGGGGCGCGGAGGAGCAGTACTTC.

The chain is built from TRBV2 and TRBJ2-2; 9 bases agree with TRBD1. The CDR3 length is 16 residues. Germline V lookup: CDR1 SNHLY, CDR2 FYNNEI. V lost 0 bases, J lost 6 bases, and 5 bases stayed unmatched. The CDR3 DNA reads TGTGCCAGCAGTGAAGCACCCGGGACAGGGTCCGGGGAGCTGTTTTTT. Residues: CASSEAPGTGSGELFF.

The rearrangement joins TRBV5-1 to TRBJ2-7; D is unresolved. Trimming took 0 bases from V and 0 from J, leaving 7 bases between them. The germline CDR1 and CDR2 sequences are SGHRS and YFSETQ. This CDR3 is 14 amino acids long. The CDR3 DNA reads as TGCGCCAGCAGCTTGGACGGGTTCTCCTACGAGCAGTACTTC. Residues: CASSLDGFSYEQYF. Complete variable domain (other parts from reference TRBV5-1 and TRBJ2-7): KAGVTQTPRYLIKTRGQQVTLSCSPISGHRSVSWYQQTPGQGLQFLFEYFSETQRNKGNFPGRFSGRQFSNSRSEMNVSTLELGDSALYLCASSLDGFSYEQYFGPGTRLTVT.

Here the CDR3 DNA reads TGTGCCAGCAGTGAACGGAGGGGCACCTATAATTCACCCCTCCACTTT. Its translation: CASSERRGTYNSPLHF. The J gene is TRBJ1-6, the V gene TRBV2; D is possibly TRBD1 (5 bases). From germline, CDR1 is SNHLY and CDR2 FYNNEI. This CDR3 contains 16 residues. Trimming left V 2 bases short and J 2 bases short, with 10 bases between. Full variable domain (missing parts from reference TRBV2 and TRBJ1-6): EPEVTQTPSHQVTQMGQEVILRCVPISNHLYFYWYRQILGQKVEFLVSFYNNEISEKSEIFDDQFSVERPDGSNFTLKIRSTKLEDSAMYFCASSERRGTYNSPLHFGNGTRLTVT.

The chain couples TRBV3-1 (or the pseudogene TRBV3-2) to TRBJ1-1; 7 nucleotides agree with TRBD1. The germline CDR1 and CDR2 sequences are LGHDT and YNNKEL (reference sequence). The V gene end was trimmed by 1 base and the J gene end by 5 bases; junction bases not matched to a gene: 7. The CDR3 totals 15 residues. The CDR3 is CASSQGSRGRTEAFF. DNA for the CDR3: TGTGCCAGCAGCCAAGGGAGTAGGGGGCGAACTGAAGCTTTCTTT.

The chain combines TRBV6-5 with TRBJ1-5; 8 nucleotides align to TRBD1. CDR3 length: 15 amino acids. V shed 7 bases, J shed 1 base, and the junction held 6 bases outside the gene matches. Germline assignment: CDR1 MNHEY and CDR2 SVGAGI. CDR3 in amino acids: CASTPGGASNQPQHF. The CDR3 coding sequence is TGTGCCAGCACCCCAGGGGGCGCGAGCAATCAGCCCCAGCATTTT.

The CDR3 region is CASSLARGRGSYEQYF. DNA for the CDR3: TGTGCCAGCAGCTTAGCTCGTGGGCGGGGTTCCTACGAGCAGTACTTC. The chain recombines TRBV11-2 with TRBJ2-7, with D perhaps matching TRBD2 (6 bases). V lost 1 base to trimming and J lost 1 base, with 14 bases between them. The CDR3 covers 16 residues. Germline V gives CDR1 SGHAT, CDR2 FQNNGV. The complete variable domain, with remaining parts taken from reference TRBV11-2 and TRBJ2-7, reads EAGVAQSPRYKIIEKRQSVAFWCNPISGHATLYWYQQILGQGPKLLIQFQNNGVVDDSQLPKDRFSAERLKGVDSTLKIQPAKLEDSAVYLCASSLARGRGSYEQYFGPGTRLTVT.